These 13 T cell receptor beta chains were sequenced from one sample in a study of blood T cell repertoires in COVID-19. This table comes from immunoSEQ multiplex PCR, and its TCRdb copy is limited to in-frame clones, with some not included. The sample includes fewer than 250,000 clones, 65% to 85% of them seen just once. The material sequenced was peripheral blood. Receptors originate from a human donor in a cohort sampled during active COVID-19.

This chain uses TRBV29-1 with TRBJ1-1; 9 bases fit TRBD1. CDR3 length equals 13 residues. V trimming: 4 bases; J trimming: 1 base; junction bases outside the gene matches: 1. The V gene's germline CDR1 is SQVTM and CDR2 ANQGSEA. CDR3 residues: CSVAGQGNTEAFF. In nucleotides, the CDR3 is TGCAGCGTTGCGGGACAGGGGAACACTGAAGCTTTCTTT. Together with reference TRBV29-1 and TRBJ1-1, the CDR3 gives the full variable domain: SAVISQKPSRDICQRGTSLTIQCQVDSQVTMMFWYRQQPGQSLTLIATANQGSEATYESGFVIDKFPISRPNLTFSTLTVSNMSPEDSSIYLCSVAGQGNTEAFFGQGTRLTVV.

The rearrangement uses TRBV9 and TRBJ2-7, with TRBD1 matching 10 bases. With 0 bases clipped from V and 2 bases from J, the junction kept 5 bases outside the gene matches. The CDR3 runs to 16 residues. Per germline, CDR1 SGDLS and CDR2 YYNGEE. The CDR3, as DNA: TGTGCCAGCAGCGTAGGTTGGGGACAGGGGACCTACGAGCAGTACTTC. Residues: CASSVGWGQGTYEQYF.

The chain uses TRBV6-5 and TRBJ2-7, with 7 bases identical to TRBD2. The germline V gene has CDR1 MNHEY and CDR2 SVGAGI. The CDR3 has 14 amino acids. V shed 4 bases, J shed 2 bases, and the junction held 5 bases outside the gene matches. Here the CDR3 reads CASSSPGTTYEQYF. The CDR3 nucleotides are TGTGCCAGCAGTTCCCCGGGGACTACCTACGAGCAGTACTTC.

This chain connects TRBV27 to TRBJ1-6; D not certain. The CDR3 is made up of 14 amino acids. The germline V and J ends were trimmed by 6 bases and 2 bases, with 8 bases remaining between them. Germline V CDR1 and CDR2: MNHEY, SMNVEV (reference sequence). The CDR3 spells CASRPGTYNSPLHF. The CDR3 region has the DNA TGTGCCAGCAGACCCGGGACCTATAATTCACCCCTCCACTTT.

This chain uses TRBV6-5 with TRBJ1-1; D is perhaps TRBD1 (5 bases). The V gene's germline CDR1 is MNHEY and CDR2 SVGAGI. This CDR3 has 14 amino acids. Trimming cost V 2 bases and J 4 bases, with 11 bases left between them. The CDR3 DNA reads TGTGCCAGCAGTTACAGTAGGGGTGGCACTGAAGCTTTCTTT. This encodes CASSYSRGGTEAFF.

This clone was counted between two and nine times. This sequence joins TRBV6-5 and TRBJ2-1; D remains unclear. CDR1 and CDR2 from the germline V gene are MNHEY and SVGAGI. The CDR3 covers 11 residues. V was trimmed by 9 bases and J by 4 bases, leaving 7 bases between them. The CDR3 here is CASRRYNEQFF. Written as DNA, the CDR3 is TGTGCCAGTCGCAGATACAATGAGCAGTTCTTC.

This clone has just one count. The chain couples TRBV9 to TRBJ1-1; D uncertain. The CDR3 extends over 15 amino acids. Germline V gene data show CDR1 as SGDLS and CDR2 as YYNGEE. V lost 0 bases, J lost 1 base, and 10 bases lay in between. CDR3 nucleotide sequence: TGTGCCAGCAGCGTAGGAAACTTAAGGAACACTGAAGCTTTCTTT. Protein: CASSVGNLRNTEAFF.

The V call is TRBV9, the J call TRBJ2-2, with D perhaps TRBD2 (7 bases). The CDR3 has 17 amino acids. Germline-derived CDR1 and CDR2 are SGDLS and YYNGEE. V dropped 4 bases and J dropped 6 bases, with 22 bases sitting between them. For the CDR3, the DNA is TGTGCCAGCAGCCTCCCTATGGGGGGGCGTATCCCCGGGGAGCTGTTTTTT. Residues: CASSLPMGGRIPGELFF.

J is TRBJ1-1 and V is TRBV7-3; 8 bases are a match to TRBD1. Germline CDR1 SGHTA, CDR2 FQGTGA. The CDR3 extends over 13 amino acids. The V gene end was trimmed by 5 bases and the J gene end by 5 bases; junction bases not matched to a gene: 4. CDR3 coding DNA: TGTGCCAGCAGCCCGGACAGGGAGACTGAAGCTTTCTTT. It codes for CASSPDRETEAFF.

The rearrangement joins TRBV19 to TRBJ2-5; 7 nucleotides agree with TRBD1. From germline, CDR1 is LNHDA and CDR2 SQIVND (reference sequence). This CDR3 comprises 14 residues. J was trimmed by 5 bases and V by 5 bases; bases with no gene match: 8. In DNA form, the CDR3 reads TGTGCCAGTAGTCCTTTACAGGGGCGGGAGACCCAGTACTTC. Protein: CASSPLQGRETQYF.

CDR3 residues: CAGAPDANSPLHF. The CDR3 region has the DNA TGTGCCGGAGCCCCGGATGCTAATTCACCCCTCCACTTT. V and J are TRBV7-9 and TRBJ1-6; D not resolved. V dropped 11 bases and J dropped 6 bases, with 14 bases sitting between them. This CDR3 contains 13 residues. Germline CDR1 is SEHNR and CDR2 is FQNEAQ (reference sequence).

The chain links TRBV4-1 to TRBJ1-5; 8 bases are shared with TRBD1. Germline CDR1 MGHRA, CDR2 YSYEKL. Trimming at V came to 3 bases and at J to 4 bases, leaving 5 bases not matched to a gene. This CDR3 is built from 15 residues. The CDR3 is CASSQGQVKNQPQHF. The CDR3 nucleotides are TGCGCCAGCAGCCAGGGACAGGTAAAAAATCAGCCCCAGCATTTT.

The chain recombines TRBV10-3 with TRBJ2-3; 7 nucleotides agree with TRBD2. This CDR3 is built from 14 residues. From germline, CDR1 is ENHRY and CDR2 SYGVKD. V shed 8 bases, J shed 1 base, and the junction held 6 bases outside the gene matches. CDR3 sequence reads: CAIRRGERTDTQYF. CDR3 nucleotides: TGTGCCATCCGCCGGGGGGAGCGCACAGATACGCAGTATTTT.